This record concerns one T cell receptor (beta chain) sequence. The antigen is not known. This record belongs to a study of T cell responses to AZD1222 COVID-19 vaccine. Overall study: Second doses at about 4 or about 12 weeks were pooled. Overall study findings and caveats: The number of AZD1222 recipients seropositive at baseline was only 6 or 7. It should be noted that donors were predominantly white British and more often female, and clonal diversity was possibly underestimated. Regions 160-218 and 743-854 held dominance among vaccine-associated CD4 TCRs, which spanned spike.

Germline values: CDR1 MGHDK, CDR2 SYGVNS. With 8 bases clipped from V and 0 bases from J, the junction kept 8 bases outside the gene matches. This CDR3 spans 17 amino acids. Assay: immunoSEQ multiplex PCR; the TCRdb copy retains only in-frame clones and omits some. The sample contains about 110,000 clones, around 92% of which appear only once. The clonotype comes from an adult in good health. The chain couples TRBV25-1 to TRBJ2-2; 11 positions agree with TRBD2. Sequenced material: peripheral blood, taken on day 0 of AZD1222 vaccination. In DNA form, the CDR3 reads TGTGCCAGCTCCGAACCTAGCGGGAGGACGAACACCGGGGAGCTGTTTTTT. This codes for CASSEPSGRTNTGELFF.